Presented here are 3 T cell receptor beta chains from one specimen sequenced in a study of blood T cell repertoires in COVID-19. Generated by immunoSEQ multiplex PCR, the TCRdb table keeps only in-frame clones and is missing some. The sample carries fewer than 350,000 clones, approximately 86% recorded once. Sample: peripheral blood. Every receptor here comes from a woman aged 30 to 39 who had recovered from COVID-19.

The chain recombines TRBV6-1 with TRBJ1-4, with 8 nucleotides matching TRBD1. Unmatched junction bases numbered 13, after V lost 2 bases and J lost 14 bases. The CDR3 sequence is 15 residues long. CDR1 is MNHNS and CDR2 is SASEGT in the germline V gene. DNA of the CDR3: TGTGCCAGCAGTGAATTGGTGTCAGGGGGCGTAGGGCTGTTTTTT. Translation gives CASSELVSGGVGLFF.

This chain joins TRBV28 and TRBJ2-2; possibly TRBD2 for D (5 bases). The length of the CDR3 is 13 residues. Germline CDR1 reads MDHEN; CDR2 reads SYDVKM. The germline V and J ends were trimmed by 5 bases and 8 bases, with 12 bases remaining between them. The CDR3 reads CASSPTGTGELFF. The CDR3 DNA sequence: TGTGCCAGCAGTCCGACGGGAACGGGGGAGCTGTTTTTT. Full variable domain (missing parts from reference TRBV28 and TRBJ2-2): DVKVTQSSRYLVKRTGEKVFLECVQDMDHENMFWYRQDPGLGLRLIYFSYDVKMKEKGDIPEGYSVSREKKERFSLILESASTNQTSMYLCASSPTGTGELFFGEGSRLTVL.

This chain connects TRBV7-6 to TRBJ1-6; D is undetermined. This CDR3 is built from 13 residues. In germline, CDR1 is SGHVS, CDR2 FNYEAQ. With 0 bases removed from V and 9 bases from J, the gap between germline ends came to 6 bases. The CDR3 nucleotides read TGTGCCAGCAGCTTAGCGGCAATTTCACCCCTCCACTTT. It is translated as CASSLAAISPLHF.